This TCR beta chain was captured in a study of CD8 T cells in Susac syndrome. RNA, at 0.5 to 1 ug, was reverse transcribed with random hexamers. Multiplex PCR with immunoSEQ amplified the TCR beta CDR3 across 54 Vbeta and 13 Jbeta. TCRdb itself ran the immunoSEQ multiplex PCR reads through MiXCR, one entry per CDR3 protein. Of roughly 120,000 distinct CDR3 sequences in the sample, about 94% are singletons; the top ten hold 0.087%. TCR beta was sequenced from blood CD8+ and CD4+ T cells. Germline V gene data show CDR1 as SGHTA and CDR2 as FQGNSA. The CDR3 consists of 18 residues. V was shortened by 5 bases and J by 0 bases, with 20 bases between the two germline ends. This clonotype was picked up one time.

Sample: CD4+ T cells from PBMCs. The TCR originated in a human donor in good health. The gene calls are TRBV7-2 and TRBJ2-1, with a tentative D call TRBD2 (6 bases). CDR3 nucleotide sequence: TGTGCCAGCAGCCCACGGGACTCCCTAGGGGACTCCTACAATGAGCAGTTCTTC. Amino acids: CASSPRDSLGDSYNEQFF.